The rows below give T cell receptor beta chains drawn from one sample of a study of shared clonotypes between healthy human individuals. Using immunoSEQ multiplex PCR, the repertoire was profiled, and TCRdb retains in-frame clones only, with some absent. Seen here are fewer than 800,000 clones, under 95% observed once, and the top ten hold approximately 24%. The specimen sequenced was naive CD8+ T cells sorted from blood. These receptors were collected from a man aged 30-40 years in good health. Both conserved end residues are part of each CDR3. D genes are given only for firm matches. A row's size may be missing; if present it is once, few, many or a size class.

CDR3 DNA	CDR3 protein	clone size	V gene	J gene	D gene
TGCGCCAGCAGCCAAGAATTCAGGATTAACCCTGGAAACACCATATATTTT	CASSQEFRINPGNTIYF	.	TRBV4-3	TRBJ1-3	.
TGCAGCGTTGCCAGGGAGAACACTGAAGCTTTCTTT	CSVARENTEAFF	.	TRBV29-1	TRBJ1-1	.
TGTGCCAGCAGTACAACAGAGGTGGGGGCCAATGAGCAGTTCTTC	CASSTTEVGANEQFF	few	TRBV25-1	TRBJ2-1	.
TGTGCCAGCAGTTACGGACAGTCCTACGAGCAGTACTTC	CASSYGQSYEQYF	few	TRBV6-5	TRBJ2-7	.
TGTGCCAGCAGCTCGGGACGACTGAACACTGAAACTTTCTTT	CASSSGRLNTETFF	.	TRBV5-6	TRBJ1-1	.
TGTGCCAGCAGCTTAGTACCCTTGGGGTACGAGCAGTACTTC	CASSLVPLGYEQYF	.	TRBV7-8	TRBJ2-7	.
TGTGCCAGCGCGCCGGGACACAACAATGAGCAGTTCTTC	CASAPGHNNEQFF	.	TRBV27	TRBJ2-1	.
TGTGCCAGCAGCCGGGGGACAGGGGATCAAGAGACCCAGTACTTC	CASSRGTGDQETQYF	.	TRBV11-2	TRBJ2-5	TRBD1
TGTGCCAGCAGTTTAGGCGGGAGGGCGTCTCCGCAGTTCTTC	CASSLGGRASPQFF	.	TRBV27	TRBJ2-1	TRBD2
TGTGCCAGCAGCCTAAACGGACTGCTAGAGGAGACCCAGTACTTC	CASSLNGLLEETQYF	.	TRBV7-2	TRBJ2-5	.
TGTGCCAGCAGTCTCACACCGACAGCCTACGAGCAGTACTTC	CASSLTPTAYEQYF	.	TRBV28	TRBJ2-7	.
TGTGCCAGCAGCGTAGGCGGGAGGACAATGGACGAGCAGTACTTC	CASSVGGRTMDEQYF	.	TRBV9	TRBJ2-7	TRBD2
TGTGCCAGCAGCTTAGCGGTGGGATTCGAAAATGAGCAGTTCTTC	CASSLAVGFENEQFF	.	TRBV11-3	TRBJ2-1	.
TGCGCCAGCAGCTTGGCTGTATGGGCGACCCTAAAAAACATTCAGTACTTC	CASSLAVWATLKNIQYF	.	TRBV5-1	TRBJ2-4	.
TGTGCCAGCAGCAATCGGGGACAGGGGGTACGGGAGCAGTTCTTC	CASSNRGQGVREQFF	once	TRBV27	TRBJ2-1	TRBD1
TGTGCCAGCAGTTACCTGGGGACTAGCGGGCCCAAAAACATTCAGTACTTC	CASSYLGTSGPKNIQYF	.	TRBV27	TRBJ2-4	TRBD2
TGTGCCAGCAGCGTAGGGTCTTCTCTGTTTTTT	CASSVGSSLFF	.	TRBV9	TRBJ2-2	.
TGTGCCAGCAGCTTATTGTCTAGAAACAATGAGCAGTTCTTC	CASSLLSRNNEQFF	.	TRBV7-9	TRBJ2-1	.
TGTGCCAGCAGCTTAGCTTCCTCCTACAATGAGCAGTTCTTC	CASSLASSYNEQFF	.	TRBV7-8	TRBJ2-1	.
TGTGCCAGCAGCCAAACAGGGTCCTACGAGCAGTACTTC	CASSQTGSYEQYF	.	TRBV6-1	TRBJ2-7	.
TGTGCCAGCAGTTTCGCGGGCTCCTACAATGAGCAGTTCTTC	CASSFAGSYNEQFF	once	TRBV27	TRBJ2-1	.
TGTGCCAGCAGTGATCTCGGGGCAGGGTGGGAGACCCAGTACTTC	CASSDLGAGWETQYF	.	TRBV6-1	TRBJ2-5	.
TGTGCCAGCAGCTCTTTTCTCGGTTACAATGAGCAGTTCTTC	CASSSFLGYNEQFF	once	TRBV7-9	TRBJ2-1	.
TGTGCCAGCAGTCCCCGACAGGGGAGGAATGAGCAGTTCTTC	CASSPRQGRNEQFF	.	TRBV28	TRBJ2-1	TRBD1
TGTGCCAGCAGGAAAGCGGGAGCCTACGAGCAGTACTTC	CASRKAGAYEQYF	.	TRBV6-6	TRBJ2-7	TRBD2
TGTGCCAGCAGCTTGGGCTCCCCGGGACTAGCGGACGCTACGCAGTATTTT	CASSLGSPGLADATQYF	.	TRBV5-8	TRBJ2-3	TRBD2
TGTGCCAGCAGTTACTCGATGGGAATTTACAATGAGCAGTTCTTC	CASSYSMGIYNEQFF	once	TRBV6-5	TRBJ2-1	.
TGTGCCAGCAGCTTGGGAGGCAATGAAAAACTGTTTTTT	CASSLGGNEKLFF	.	TRBV11-2	TRBJ1-4	.